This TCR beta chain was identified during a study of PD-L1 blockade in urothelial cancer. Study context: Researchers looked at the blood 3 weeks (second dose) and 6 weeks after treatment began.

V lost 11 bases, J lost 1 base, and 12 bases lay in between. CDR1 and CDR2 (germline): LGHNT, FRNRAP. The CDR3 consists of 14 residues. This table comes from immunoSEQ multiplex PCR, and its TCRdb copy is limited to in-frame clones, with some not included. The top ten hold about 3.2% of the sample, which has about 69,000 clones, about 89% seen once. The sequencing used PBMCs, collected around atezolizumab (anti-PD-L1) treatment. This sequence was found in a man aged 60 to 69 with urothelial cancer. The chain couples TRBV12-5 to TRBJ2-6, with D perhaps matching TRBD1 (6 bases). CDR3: CASGTLSGANVLTF. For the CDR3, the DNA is TGTGCTTCCGGGACACTTTCTGGGGCCAACGTCCTGACTTTC.